These T cell receptor beta chains were read from a single sample in a study of TIL therapy for anti-PD-1-resistant metastatic lung cancer. Sequencing used immunoSEQ multiplex PCR; TCRdb keeps in-frame clones, though not all of them. The data show under 100,000 clones, 55% to 75% seen once. The source was tumor tissue, collected at baseline. The receptors originated from a person aged 25 to 85 with non-small cell lung cancer. The CDR3 runs from the conserved cysteine through the conserved F or W. A D gene is named only where the DNA matches it firmly. Clone size is stated in some rows and not others, as once, few, many or a class when expanded.

V	J	D	size	CDR3	DNA
TRBV6-5	TRBJ1-2	TRBD1	-	CASRGQGRNYGYTF	TGTGCCAGCAGAGGACAGGGACGAAACTATGGCTACACCTTC
TRBV7-2	TRBJ2-7	-	-	CASSLAPSGTYEQYF	TGTGCCAGCAGCTTAGCGCCGAGCGGAACCTACGAGCAGTACTTC
TRBV7-8	TRBJ1-1	-	-	CASSFQGLNTEAFF	TGTGCCAGCAGCTTCCAAGGGTTGAACACTGAAGCTTTCTTT
TRBV20-1	TRBJ2-4	TRBD2	-	CSASGKNIQYF	TGCAGCGCTAGCGGGAAAAACATTCAGTACTTC
TRBV18	TRBJ2-1	-	once	CASSPRAGIEQFF	TGTGCCAGCTCACCACGAGCCGGTATTGAGCAGTTCTTC
TRBV18	TRBJ2-2	-	-	CASSLTAWDTGELFF	TGTGCCAGCTCACTTACAGCCTGGGACACCGGGGAGCTGTTTTTT
TRBV28	TRBJ1-1	-	-	CASSAPPLSTEAFF	TGTGCCAGCAGTGCGCCCCCCCTGAGCACTGAAGCTTTCTTT
TRBV28	TRBJ2-1	TRBD2	-	CATSGVAGYNEQFF	TGTGCCACCAGTGGGGTAGCGGGGTACAATGAGCAGTTCTTC
TRBV7-2	TRBJ2-3	-	-	CASSRTGFAQYF	TGTGCCAGCAGCAGAACGGGATTTGCGCAGTATTTT
TRBV9	TRBJ1-2	-	-	CASSPGDELYGYTF	TGTGCCAGCAGCCCGGGCGATGAGCTCTATGGCTACACCTTC
TRBV7-2	TRBJ1-2	-	-	CASSLEQTYGYTF	TGTGCCAGCAGCTTAGAACAGACCTATGGCTACACCTTC
TRBV2	TRBJ1-5	TRBD1	-	CASSLGTGNQPQHF	TGTGCCAGCAGTCTCGGGACAGGAAATCAGCCCCAGCATTTT
TRBV5-4	TRBJ2-7	-	few	CASTSTGGPYEQYF	TGTGCCAGCACCTCGACAGGAGGCCCTTACGAGCAGTACTTC
TRBV4-3	TRBJ1-6	-	-	CASSQDALSSYNSPLHF	TGCGCCAGCAGCCAAGACGCCCTGAGCTCCTATAATTCACCCCTCCACTTT
TRBV6-5	TRBJ2-2	-	many	CASSYGYLANTGELFF	TGTGCCAGCAGTTATGGGTACCTGGCGAACACCGGGGAGCTGTTTTTT